Presented here are 19 T cell receptor beta chains from one specimen sequenced in a study of cytotoxic CD8 clonotypes in ibrutinib-treated CLL. Clones were read by immunoSEQ multiplex PCR, and TCRdb kept only the in-frame ones, dropping some. The sample has around 70,000 clones, less than 90% seen once. This specimen was PBMCs, taken after 24 months of ibrutinib treatment. Source of these receptors: a human donor with chronic lymphocytic leukemia.

The chain combines TRBV28 with TRBJ2-1; D ambiguous. From germline, CDR1 is MDHEN and CDR2 SYDVKM. Trimming cost V 2 bases and J 10 bases, with 9 bases left between them. This CDR3 has 12 amino acids. The CDR3 here is CASSLRSREQFF. In DNA form, the CDR3 reads TGTGCCAGCAGTTTAAGGAGCAGAGAGCAGTTCTTC.

The chain combines TRBV5-4 with TRBJ2-7; D not certain. The CDR3 length is 15 residues. Germline V gene data show CDR1 as SGHNT and CDR2 as YYREEE (reference sequence). The V gene lost 4 bases and the J gene lost 2 bases, with 16 bases spanning the gap. The CDR3: CASSPTPLQAYEQYF. The CDR3 coding sequence is TGTGCCAGCAGCCCAACCCCTTTACAAGCCTACGAGCAGTACTTC. The variable domain in full, with the rest retrieved from reference TRBV5-4 and TRBJ2-7, is ETGVTQSPTHLIKTRGQQVTLRCSSQSGHNTVSWYQQALGQGPQFIFQYYREEENGRGNFPPRFSGLQFPNYSSELNVNALELDDSALYLCASSPTPLQAYEQYFGPGTRLTVT.

V and J are TRBV9 and TRBJ1-2; 8 bases are shared with TRBD1. CDR1 SGDLS and CDR2 YYNGEE come from the germline V gene. V lost 0 bases to trimming and J lost 0 bases; unmatched junction nucleotides: 7. The CDR3 consists of 17 residues. In nucleotides, the CDR3 is TGTGCCAGCAGCGTAGAGGGCAGGGGGCAGCCTAACTATGGCTACACCTTC. It yields the protein CASSVEGRGQPNYGYTF.

For this clone: This may arise from a read error, as a much more abundant clone is one base away. The rearrangement joins TRBV7-9 to TRBJ2-2; D may correspond to TRBD1 or TRBD2 (6 bases each). V lost 6 bases and J 6 bases, leaving 14 bases between the germline ends. Germline values: CDR1 SEHNR, CDR2 FQNEAQ (reference sequence). The CDR3 runs to 14 residues. The CDR3 nucleotides read TGTGCCAGCAGGCCGGGGGCCGGGGCCGGGGAGCTGTTTTTT. It codes for CASRPGAGAGELFF. Filled out from reference TRBV7-9 and TRBJ2-2, the complete variable domain reads DTGVSQNPRHKITKRGQNVTFRCDPISEHNRLYWYRQTLGQGPEFLTYFQNEAQLEKSRLLSDRFSAERPKGSFSTLEIQRTEQGDSAMYLCASRPGAGAGELFFGEGSRLTVL.

The rearrangement uses TRBV28 and TRBJ2-2; 9 bases line up with TRBD1. Germline lookup yields CDR1 MDHEN and CDR2 SYDVKM. Trimming cost V 11 bases and J 0 bases; bases outside gene matches: 10. CDR3 length equals 16 residues. CDR3 nucleotides: TGTGCCTCCAACCTGGGGACAGGGACGAACACCGGGGAGCTGTTTTTT. Amino acids: CASNLGTGTNTGELFF.

The chain recombines TRBV25-1 with TRBJ2-5; D is possibly TRBD1 or TRBD2 (5 bases each). The V end lost 1 base, the J end lost 0 bases, and 9 bases lay between the germline ends. The CDR3 loop spans 15 amino acids. In germline, CDR1 is MGHDK, CDR2 SYGVNS. Written as DNA, the CDR3 is TGTGCCAGCAGTGAATCGGTGGGGGACCAAGAGACCCAGTACTTC. It specifies CASSESVGDQETQYF.

The chain links TRBV5-1 to TRBJ2-1, with 11 nucleotides matching TRBD2. This CDR3 is built from 16 residues. Germline V gene data show CDR1 as SGHRS and CDR2 as YFSETQ. V lost 2 bases and J lost 3; bases outside the gene matches: 4. CDR3 nucleotides: TGCGCCAGCAGCTTACCGGGACTAGCGGTCTACAATGAGCAGTTCTTC. This sequence encodes CASSLPGLAVYNEQFF.

This clone was seen once. The rearrangement uses TRBV4-3 and TRBJ1-5; D is uncertain. This CDR3 spans 14 amino acids. Germline CDR1 and CDR2: LGHNA and YSLEER. Trimming cost V 2 bases and J 3 bases, with 8 bases left between them. The CDR3 DNA sequence: TGCGCCAGCAGCCAATCACAGAACAATCAGCCCCAGCATTTT. Its translation is CASSQSQNNQPQHF.

The rearrangement uses TRBV18 and TRBJ2-3, with 10 bases lining up with TRBD1. The V and J ends lost 2 bases and 5 bases, in that order; junction bases with no gene match: 10. The CDR3 spans 17 residues. CDR1 is KGHSH and CDR2 is LQKENI in the germline V gene. CDR3 protein: CASSPSVGTGAKDTQYF. CDR3 DNA sequence: TGTGCCAGCTCACCAAGCGTCGGGACAGGGGCGAAAGATACGCAGTATTTT.

This rearrangement joins TRBV5-1 to TRBJ1-1; D remains ambiguous. The CDR3 runs 14 residues. V was pared by 5 bases and J by 4 bases, with 15 bases between. Germline values: CDR1 SGHRS, CDR2 YFSETQ. CDR3 region: CASRVDPSGTEAFF. The DNA of the CDR3 is TGCGCCAGCAGGGTGGACCCTTCGGGCACTGAAGCTTTCTTT.

V is TRBV6-6 and J is TRBJ1-4; D unclear. The germline V gene has CDR1 MNHNY and CDR2 SVGAGI (reference sequence). CDR3 length: 11 amino acids. Trimming cost V 5 bases and J 5 bases, with 3 bases left between them. The CDR3 loop reads CASSRNEKLFF. DNA of the CDR3: TGTGCCAGCAGTCGAAATGAAAAACTGTTTTTT.

The chain joins TRBV5-4 to TRBJ2-3; 10 bases agree with TRBD2. This CDR3 has 17 amino acids. V dropped 1 base and J dropped 0; count of bases not matched to a gene: 5. Germline V lookup: CDR1 SGHNT, CDR2 YYREEE (reference sequence). CDR3 sequence reads: CASSLSGRAVSTDTQYF. In nucleotides, the CDR3 is TGTGCCAGCAGCTTGAGCGGGAGGGCCGTAAGCACAGATACGCAGTATTTT.

The chain combines TRBV5-1 with TRBJ1-4; D is unresolved. V shed 0 bases and J shed 8 bases, with 11 bases lying between them. Germline V gene lookup returns CDR1 SGHRS and CDR2 YFSETQ. The CDR3 sequence is 14 residues long. CDR3 sequence: CASSLAGVREKLFF. In nucleotides, the CDR3 is TGCGCCAGCAGCTTGGCCGGGGTGCGAGAAAAACTGTTTTTT.

The chain employs TRBV4-1 and TRBJ2-3, with 7 bases that match TRBD2. The length of the CDR3 is 16 residues. From germline, CDR1 is MGHRA and CDR2 YSYEKL. Losses at the gene ends were 4 bases for V and 1 base for J; bases not matched to a gene: 8. The CDR3 nucleotides read TGCGCCAGCAGCCTTGTATTAAGCGGGGGCACAGATACGCAGTATTTT. This gives the protein CASSLVLSGGTDTQYF.

The chain recombines TRBV30 with TRBJ2-5; D might be TRBD1 (5 bases). The CDR3 is made up of 13 amino acids. Germline lookup yields CDR1 GTSNPN and CDR2 SVGIG (reference sequence). Deletions cut 2 bases from V and 5 bases from J, with 12 bases between. The CDR3 DNA follows: TGTGCCTGGAGTCCAGGGCGTGGGGAGACCCAGTACTTC. Translated, it gives CAWSPGRGETQYF.

The chain employs TRBV5-1 and TRBJ2-2, with D possibly matching TRBD1 (6 bases). This CDR3 is built from 16 residues. V lost 0 bases and J lost 0, with 9 bases in between. The germline gives CDR1 SGHRS, CDR2 YFSETQ. CDR3 nucleotides: TGCGCCAGCAGCTTGGTCACAGGGCCGAACACCGGGGAGCTGTTTTTT. The encoded protein is CASSLVTGPNTGELFF.

On this clone: The junction departs from the called germline gene at one end, perhaps through a read error. This chain joins TRBV7-7 and TRBJ2-7; 7 bases fit TRBD1. CDR1 and CDR2 (germline): SSHAT, FNYEAQ (reference sequence). The CDR3 runs to 12 residues. The DNA of the CDR3 is TGTGCTAGCAGTTCGACAGGGCACGAGCAGTACTTC. It specifies CASSSTGHEQYF.

Regarding this clone: Other DNA sequences in this specimen translate into the identical CDR3. The V gene is TRBV27, the J gene TRBJ2-3; tentatively, D is TRBD1 (5 bases). This CDR3 is built from 14 residues. Trimming took off 8 bases at V and 0 bases at J, with 12 bases between the two ends. Germline V gives CDR1 MNHEY, CDR2 SMNVEV (reference sequence). Here the CDR3 DNA reads TGTGCCAGCTCTCTTGGGGCTAGCACAGATACGCAGTATTTT. The encoded protein is CASSLGASTDTQYF.

The chain joins TRBV5-1 to TRBJ2-7, with 10 bases lining up with TRBD2. This CDR3 has 15 residues. Germline CDR1 is SGHRS and CDR2 is YFSETQ. V shed 1 base, J shed 2 bases, and the junction held 3 bases outside the gene matches. The CDR3 protein is CASSLSGRETYEQYF. The DNA for the CDR3 is TGCGCCAGCAGCTTGAGCGGGAGGGAAACCTACGAGCAGTACTTC.